The present entry profiles one T cell receptor (beta chain) with its context. Healthy Caucasians alone served as donors. V lost 7 bases, J lost 1 base, and 12 bases lay in between. The CDR3 runs to 14 residues. The germline CDR1 and CDR2 sequences are MDHEN and SYDVKM. TCRdb reprocessed the 5' RACE reads via MiXCR and lists one record per CDR3 protein. The table has a few hundred thousand distinct CDR3 sequences, around 12% seen once. The data belong to a study of identical twins. This sample was also put to use in a study of yellow fever vaccine responses in identical twins.

The sample consisted of CD8+ T cells sorted from blood. This sequence was found in a woman between 18 and 30 years old in good health. This chain joins TRBV28 and TRBJ2-3, with D unresolved. DNA of the CDR3: TGTGCCAGCAACAGCCTATTGCGCACAGATACGCAGTATTTT. Protein: CASNSLLRTDTQYF.